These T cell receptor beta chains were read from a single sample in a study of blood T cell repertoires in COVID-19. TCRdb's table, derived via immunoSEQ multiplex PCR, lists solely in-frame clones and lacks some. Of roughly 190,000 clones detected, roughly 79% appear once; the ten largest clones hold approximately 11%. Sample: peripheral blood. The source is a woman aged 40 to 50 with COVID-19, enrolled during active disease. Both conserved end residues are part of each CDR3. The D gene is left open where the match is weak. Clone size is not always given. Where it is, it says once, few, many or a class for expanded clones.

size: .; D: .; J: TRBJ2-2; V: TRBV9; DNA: TGTGCCAGCAGCGTAGTTAGCGATAACACCGGGGAGCTGTTTTTT; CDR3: CASSVVSDNTGELFF
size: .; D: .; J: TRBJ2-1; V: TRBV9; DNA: TGTGCCAGCAGCGTAGCTCAACGGGGGAATGAGCAGTTCTTC; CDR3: CASSVAQRGNEQFF
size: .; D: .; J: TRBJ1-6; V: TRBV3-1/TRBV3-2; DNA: TGTGCCAGCAGCCGACAGTATAATTCACCCCTCCACTTT; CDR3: CASSRQYNSPLHF
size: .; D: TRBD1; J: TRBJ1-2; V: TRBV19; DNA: TGTGCCAGTAGTCGGCTAAACAGGGGTAACTATGGCTACACCTTC; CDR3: CASSRLNRGNYGYTF
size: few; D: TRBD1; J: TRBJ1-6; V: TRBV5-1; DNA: TGCGCCAGCAGCCCGGGGACAGGGAATTCACCCCTCCACTTT; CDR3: CASSPGTGNSPLHF
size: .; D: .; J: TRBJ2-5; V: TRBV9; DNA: TGTGCCAGCAGCGTCGCCGGGGGGCCTATCGAGACCCAGTACTTC; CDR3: CASSVAGGPIETQYF
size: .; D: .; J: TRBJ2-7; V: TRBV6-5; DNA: TGTGCCAGCAGTTACTCGATCGGCAGACGACTCTACGAGCAGTACTTC; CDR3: CASSYSIGRRLYEQYF
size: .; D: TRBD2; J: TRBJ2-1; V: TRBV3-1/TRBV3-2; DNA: TGTGCCAGCAGCGACTTAGTTAGTAGCGGGAGTCCTCGCGAGCAGTTCTTC; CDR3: CASSDLVSSGSPREQFF
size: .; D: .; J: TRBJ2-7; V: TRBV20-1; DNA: TGCAGTGCCTTCCACGGGTTTGCGCAGTACTTC; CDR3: CSAFHGFAQYF
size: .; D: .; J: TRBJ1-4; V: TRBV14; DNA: TGTGCCAGCAGCGATTCCGGGACTTGGAAACTGTTTTTT; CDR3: CASSDSGTWKLFF
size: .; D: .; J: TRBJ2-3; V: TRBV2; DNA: TGTGCCAGCAGTGTTTTAGCGGTTGGGGTGGATACGCAGTATTTT; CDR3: CASSVLAVGVDTQYF
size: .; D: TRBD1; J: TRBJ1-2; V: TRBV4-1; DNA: TGCGCCAGCAGCCAAGGCGTTTTTATGACAGGGGAAAACTATGGCTACACCTTC; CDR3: CASSQGVFMTGENYGYTF
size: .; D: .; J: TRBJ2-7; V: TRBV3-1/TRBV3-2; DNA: TGTGCCAGCCGGGACTCCCTCTCCGCTTACGAGCAGTACTTC; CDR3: CASRDSLSAYEQYF
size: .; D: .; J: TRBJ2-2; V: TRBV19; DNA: TGTGCCAGTAGTATAGACTTTGACACCGGGGAGCTGTTTTTT; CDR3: CASSIDFDTGELFF
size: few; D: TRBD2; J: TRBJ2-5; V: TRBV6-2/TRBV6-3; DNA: TGTGCCAGCAGCAGACTAGCGGGGGGTCAAGAGACCCAGTACTTC; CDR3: CASSRLAGGQETQYF
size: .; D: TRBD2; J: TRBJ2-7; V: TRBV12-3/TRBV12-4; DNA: TGTGCCAGCAGTTCTAGCGGGAGCTACGAGCAGTACTTC; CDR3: CASSSSGSYEQYF
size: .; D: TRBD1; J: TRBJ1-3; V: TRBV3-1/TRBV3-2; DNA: TGTGCCAGCAGCCCCCCCCAGGGGGCAGGAAACACCATATATTTT; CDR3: CASSPPQGAGNTIYF
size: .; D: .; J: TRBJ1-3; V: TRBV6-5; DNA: TGTGCCAGCAGTTACTCATCCGGGGGAGGAAACACCATATATTTT; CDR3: CASSYSSGGGNTIYF
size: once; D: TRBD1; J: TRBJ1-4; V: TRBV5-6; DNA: TGTGCCAGCAGCTTCCTCAGGGGGCAGGAAACTAATGAAAAACTGTTTTTT; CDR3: CASSFLRGQETNEKLFF
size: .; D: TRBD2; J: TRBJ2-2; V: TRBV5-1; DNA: TGCGCCAGCAGCTTTCTAGCGGGAAAAGGCGGGGAGCTGTTTTTT; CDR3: CASSFLAGKGGELFF
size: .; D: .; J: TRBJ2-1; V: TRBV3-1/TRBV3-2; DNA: TGTGCCAGCAGCCCCGCAACAGGGTACAATGAGCAGTTCTTC; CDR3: CASSPATGYNEQFF
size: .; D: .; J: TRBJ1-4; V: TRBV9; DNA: TGTGCCAGCAGCGCACAGGGATCCCCCAATGAAAAACTGTTTTTT; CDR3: CASSAQGSPNEKLFF
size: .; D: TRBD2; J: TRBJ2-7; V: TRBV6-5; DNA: TGTGCCAGCAATCCGGGAGGGGTCTACGAGCAGTACTTC; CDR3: CASNPGGVYEQYF
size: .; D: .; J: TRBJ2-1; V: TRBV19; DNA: TGTGCCAGTAGTATAGTTGGGCAATACAATGAGCAGTTCTTC; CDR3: CASSIVGQYNEQFF
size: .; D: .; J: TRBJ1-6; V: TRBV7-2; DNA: TGTGCCAGCAGCCCACAATATAATTCACCCCTCCACTTT; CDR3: CASSPQYNSPLHF
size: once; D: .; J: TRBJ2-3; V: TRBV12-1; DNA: TGTGCCAGCGAGGGGGACACAGATACGCAGTATTTT; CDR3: CASEGDTDTQYF
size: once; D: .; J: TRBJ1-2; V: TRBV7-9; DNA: TGTGCCAGCAGCTTACTTGACAGAAACTATGGCTACACCTTC; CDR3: CASSLLDRNYGYTF
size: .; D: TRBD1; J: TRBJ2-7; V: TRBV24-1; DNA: TGTGCCACCAGTGCGGGCCGACAGGGGCAAACCTACGAGCAGTACTTC; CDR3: CATSAGRQGQTYEQYF
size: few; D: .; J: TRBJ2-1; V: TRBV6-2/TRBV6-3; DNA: TGTGCCAGCAGTTACAGTCCTAGCAACCACAATGAGCAGTTCTTC; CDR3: CASSYSPSNHNEQFF
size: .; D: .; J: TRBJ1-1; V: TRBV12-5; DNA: TGTGCTAGTGCGGACTGGGCGGTGACTGAAGCTTTCTTT; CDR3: CASADWAVTEAFF
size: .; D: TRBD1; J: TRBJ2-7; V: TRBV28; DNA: TGTGCCAGCAGTTTCAGGGGGCGAAACTACGAGCAGTACTTC; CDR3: CASSFRGRNYEQYF
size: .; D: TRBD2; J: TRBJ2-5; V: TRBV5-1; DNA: TGCGCCAGCAGCCGGAGGGGACTAGCGGGAGAGGAGACCCAGTACTTC; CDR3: CASSRRGLAGEETQYF
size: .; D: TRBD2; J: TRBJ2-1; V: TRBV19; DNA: TGTGCCAGTAGTCCCACTAGCGGGGCTAGCTCCTACAATGAGCAGTTCTTC; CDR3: CASSPTSGASSYNEQFF
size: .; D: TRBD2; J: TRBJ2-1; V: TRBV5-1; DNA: TGCGCCAGCAGCCCGCCTAGCGGGAGCTCCTACAATGAGCAGTTCTTC; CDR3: CASSPPSGSSYNEQFF
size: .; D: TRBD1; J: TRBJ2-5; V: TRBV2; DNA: TGTGCCAGCATGTTGTCAGGACAGGGGTCCCAAGAGACCCAGTACTTC; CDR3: CASMLSGQGSQETQYF
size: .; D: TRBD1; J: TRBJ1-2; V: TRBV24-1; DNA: TGTGCCACCAGTGGTTCGACAGGGAGTCTCTATGGCTACACCTTC; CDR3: CATSGSTGSLYGYTF
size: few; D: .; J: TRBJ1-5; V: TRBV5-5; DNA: TGTGCCAGCAGCTTGGTTGGCGGGGATAGCAATCAGCCCCAGCATTTT; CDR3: CASSLVGGDSNQPQHF
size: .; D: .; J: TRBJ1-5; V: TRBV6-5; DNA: TGTGCCAGCCGCGCCGAGGGAGGGCGCAATCAGCCCCAGCATTTT; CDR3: CASRAEGGRNQPQHF
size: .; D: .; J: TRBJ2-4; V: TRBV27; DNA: TGTGCCAGCAGTGTAGACAGGTGGAACATTCAGTACTTC; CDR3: CASSVDRWNIQYF